Here is one T cell receptor (beta chain) with its context. The sample originates from a study of fetal regulatory T cell absence and autoimmunity. The CDR3 has 15 residues. In germline, CDR1 is SGHRS, CDR2 YFSETQ. V lost 0 bases to trimming and J lost 1 base, with 8 bases between them. Repertoires were generated with immunoSEQ multiplex PCR, while TCRdb's copy carries only in-frame clones and drops some. The table has around 100,000 clones, 72% seen once. The receptor's source is a male donor with IPEX syndrome. Specimen: pancreas tissue. The V call is TRBV5-1, the J call TRBJ1-5; D might be TRBD1 (5 bases). CDR3 protein: CASSLAPGSNQPQHF. CDR3 coding DNA: TGCGCCAGCAGCTTGGCCCCAGGGAGCAATCAGCCCCAGCATTTT.